Each of the 32 T cell receptor beta chains below was sequenced from the same sample in a study of blood T cell repertoires in COVID-19. Assay: immunoSEQ multiplex PCR; the TCRdb copy retains only in-frame clones and omits some. The table shows fewer than 350,000 clones, with around 88% occurring only once. Source material: PBMCs or T cells enriched from blood (not recorded which). The receptors were gathered from a woman between 40 and 50 years old who had recovered from COVID-19.

The V gene is TRBV7-9, the J gene TRBJ2-6, with D possibly being TRBD1 (5 bases). Germline V CDR1 and CDR2: SEHNR, FQNEAQ (reference sequence). Trimming removed 3 bases from V and 4 bases from J, with 10 bases in between. This CDR3 contains 15 residues. The CDR3 nucleotides are TGTGCCAGCAGCTTCAGGGTCTCCGGGGCCAACGTCCTGACTTTC. As protein: CASSFRVSGANVLTF.

The chain couples TRBV18 to TRBJ2-1; D ambiguous. CDR3 length: 12 residues. The germline V gene has CDR1 KGHSH and CDR2 LQKENI. V lost 2 bases to trimming and J lost 5 bases, with 4 bases between them. For the CDR3, the DNA is TGTGCCAGCTCACCAGCGGACAATGAGCAGTTCTTC. Encoded protein: CASSPADNEQFF.

This clone appeared a few times. The gene calls are TRBV30 and TRBJ2-3; the match to TRBD2 covers 10 bases. The CDR3 length is 15 residues. Trimming cost V 3 bases and J 4 bases; bases outside gene matches: 7. Germline assignment: CDR1 GTSNPN and CDR2 SVGIG (reference sequence). The CDR3 nucleotides are TGTGCCTGGAGAGGGTCACTAGCGGGACCAGATACGCAGTATTTT. Translating it yields CAWRGSLAGPDTQYF. Full variable domain (rest looked up from reference TRBV30 and TRBJ2-3): SQTIHQWPATLVQPVGSPLSLECTVEGTSNPNLYWYRQAAGRGLQLLFYSVGIGQISSEVPQNLSASRPQDRQFILSSKKLLLSDSGFYLCAWRGSLAGPDTQYFGPGTRLTVL.

The chain is built from TRBV7-2 and TRBJ2-7; the D gene is possibly TRBD1 (5 bases). Looked up from germline, CDR1 is SGHTA and CDR2 is FQGNSA. V lost 1 base and J lost 7, with 17 bases in between. This CDR3 has 15 amino acids. CDR3 protein: CASSLGDSPKGEQYF. CDR3 nucleotide sequence: TGTGCCAGCAGCTTAGGGGATAGCCCAAAGGGGGAGCAGTACTTC.

The chain has TRBV7-2 and TRBJ1-1; no clear D gene. Between the trimmed V and J ends, which lost 4 bases and 0 bases, there was a span of 6 bases. The germline gives CDR1 SGHTA, CDR2 FQGNSA. The CDR3 totals 13 residues. CDR3 nucleotides: TGTGCCAGCAGCTATACAGTGAACACTGAAGCTTTCTTT. Residues: CASSYTVNTEAFF.

This clone was recorded a few times. One end of the junction is discordant with germline, which a read error may explain. V is TRBV7-7 and J is TRBJ2-2, with D unresolved. From germline, CDR1 is SSHAT and CDR2 FNYEAQ (reference sequence). The CDR3 is made up of 14 amino acids. The CDR3 DNA reads TGTGCTAGCAGCTTCTCCGCGAACACCGGGGAGCTGTTTTTT. Amino acids: CASSFSANTGELFF.

The gene calls are TRBV7-9 and TRBJ1-1; D remains unclear. CDR1 and CDR2 (germline): SEHNR, FQNEAQ (reference sequence). V shed 2 bases and J shed 1 base, with 11 bases lying between them. CDR3 length: 15 amino acids. This chain's CDR3 is CASSLIGRGNTEAFF. The CDR3 DNA is TGTGCCAGCAGCTTAATAGGCCGGGGGAACACTGAAGCTTTCTTT.

The CDR3 DNA reads as TGTGCCAGCAGCTTACAGGGGTATAATTCACCCCTCCACTTT. Translating it yields CASSLQGYNSPLHF. The chain uses TRBV7-3 and TRBJ1-6; the D gene is possibly TRBD1 (6 bases). The length of the CDR3 is 14 residues. Germline values: CDR1 SGHTA, CDR2 FQGTGA. Trimming took off 2 bases at V and 4 bases at J, with 6 bases between the two ends.

This CDR3 is CASSLRQYTGELFF. CDR3 sequence (DNA): TGTGCCAGCAGCCTAAGACAGTACACCGGGGAGCTGTTTTTT. The chain carries TRBV28 and TRBJ2-2, with a weak D call TRBD1 (5 bases). The germline V gene has CDR1 MDHEN and CDR2 SYDVKM. This CDR3 spans 14 amino acids. Between the trimmed V and J ends, which lost 6 bases and 3 bases, there was a span of 11 bases.

Judged by abundance, this clone is medium-sized. This chain links TRBV4-1 with TRBJ2-2; 9 bases align to TRBD1. CDR3 length: 15 residues. The V gene end was trimmed by 2 bases and the J gene end by 6 bases; junction bases not matched to a gene: 4. The V gene's germline CDR1 is MGHRA and CDR2 YSYEKL. The CDR3 loop is CASSQPDRGAGELFF. CDR3 in DNA: TGCGCCAGCAGCCAACCGGACAGGGGCGCCGGGGAGCTGTTTTTT.

This clone occurred once. V gene TRBV19 combines with J gene TRBJ2-7; 7 bases map to TRBD1. Germline values: CDR1 LNHDA, CDR2 SQIVND (reference sequence). The CDR3 is 17 residues long. Trimming at V came to 2 bases and at J to 3 bases, leaving 13 bases not matched to a gene. CDR3: CASSIRQGETEFYEQYF. The CDR3 DNA is TGTGCCAGTAGTATAAGGCAGGGGGAGACTGAGTTCTACGAGCAGTACTTC. Variable domain in full (rest from reference TRBV19 and TRBJ2-7): DGGITQSPKYLFRKEGQNVTLSCEQNLNHDAMYWYRQDPGQGLRLIYYSQIVNDFQKGDIAEGYSVSREKKESFPLTVTSAQKNPTAFYLCASSIRQGETEFYEQYFGPGTRLTVT.

The J gene is TRBJ1-4, the V gene TRBV7-9; TRBD1 might be the D (6 bases). Germline lookup yields CDR1 SEHNR and CDR2 FQNEAQ (reference sequence). Trimming left V 7 bases short and J 6 bases short, with 15 bases between. The CDR3 covers 14 residues. CDR3 in DNA: TGTGCCAGCACGGCAGCAGGGGCCCATGAAAAACTGTTTTTT. It is translated as CASTAAGAHEKLFF.

The genes are TRBV4-1 and TRBJ1-3; D is unclear. The CDR3 runs 14 residues. Per germline, CDR1 MGHRA and CDR2 YSYEKL. Trimming cost V 10 bases and J 3 bases, with 16 bases left between them. CDR3 nucleotide sequence: TGCGCCACCGCTCGCGCTGCGGGTGGAAACACCATATATTTT. Encoded protein: CATARAAGGNTIYF.

The chain is built from TRBV5-1 and TRBJ2-5; 7 nucleotides agree with TRBD1. V lost 2 bases, J lost 5 bases, and 6 bases stayed unmatched. The CDR3 loop spans 14 amino acids. Germline lookup yields CDR1 SGHRS and CDR2 YFSETQ. The CDR3 region is CASSLAGGMETQYF. The CDR3 DNA reads as TGCGCCAGCAGCTTAGCAGGGGGTATGGAGACCCAGTACTTC.

The table lists this clone with a count of one. The chain employs TRBV5-6 and TRBJ2-5, with D perhaps matching TRBD1 (6 bases). This CDR3 has 14 residues. In germline, CDR1 is SGHDT, CDR2 YYEEEE. Trimming took 5 bases from V and 5 from J, leaving 16 bases between them. The DNA for the CDR3 is TGTGCCAGCAGATATCAGGGGCGCAGGGAGACCCAGTACTTC. This translates into CASRYQGRRETQYF. Together with reference TRBV5-6 and TRBJ2-5, the CDR3 gives the full variable domain: DAGVTQSPTHLIKTRGQQVTLRCSPKSGHDTVSWYQQALGQGPQFIFQYYEEEERQRGNFPDRFSGHQFPNYSSELNVNALLLGDSALYLCASRYQGRRETQYFGPGTRLLVL.

The table lists this clone with a count of one. V gene TRBV5-3 combines with J gene TRBJ1-5, with 7 nucleotides matching TRBD1. TRBV5-3 is annotated as an ORF whose role is uncertain. The ends lost 4 bases at V and 4 bases at J; junction bases unmatched: 14. There are 17 residues in the CDR3. In DNA form, the CDR3 reads TGTGCCAGAAGCCTGCCGGGCGAGGGGGCAGGGAATCAGCCCCAGCATTTT. Protein product: CARSLPGEGAGNQPQHF.

This rearrangement joins TRBV24-1 to TRBJ2-1, with 8 bases matching TRBD1. CDR1 is KGHDR and CDR2 is SFDVKD in the germline V gene. The ends lost 4 bases at V and 6 bases at J; junction bases unmatched: 10. The CDR3 extends over 16 amino acids. The CDR3 protein is CATSDHDGQGGNEQFF. The CDR3 region has the DNA TGTGCCACCAGTGACCACGACGGACAGGGCGGCAATGAGCAGTTCTTC.

V and J are TRBV5-1 and TRBJ2-4; the match to TRBD2 covers 10 bases. CDR3 length: 18 residues. V dropped 0 bases and J dropped 0; count of bases not matched to a gene: 6. Germline assignment: CDR1 SGHRS and CDR2 YFSETQ. The CDR3: CASSLGASGGLAKNIQYF. CDR3 DNA: TGCGCCAGCAGCTTGGGGGCTAGCGGGGGACTAGCCAAAAACATTCAGTACTTC. Variable domain in full (rest from reference TRBV5-1 and TRBJ2-4): KAGVTQTPRYLIKTRGQQVTLSCSPISGHRSVSWYQQTPGQGLQFLFEYFSETQRNKGNFPGRFSGRQFSNSRSEMNVSTLELGDSALYLCASSLGASGGLAKNIQYFGAGTRLSVL.

The genes are TRBV5-1 and TRBJ2-1; D not resolved. Looked up from germline, CDR1 is SGHRS and CDR2 is YFSETQ. V was trimmed by 5 bases and J by 2 bases, leaving 11 bases between them. The CDR3 covers 14 residues. This CDR3 reads CASSSPGPYNEQFF. For the CDR3, the DNA is TGCGCCAGCAGTAGCCCTGGCCCCTACAATGAGCAGTTCTTC. Complete variable domain (other parts from reference TRBV5-1 and TRBJ2-1): KAGVTQTPRYLIKTRGQQVTLSCSPISGHRSVSWYQQTPGQGLQFLFEYFSETQRNKGNFPGRFSGRQFSNSRSEMNVSTLELGDSALYLCASSSPGPYNEQFFGPGTRLTVL.

This chain connects TRBV7-9 to TRBJ2-3; 7 bases are shared with TRBD1. The V segment lost 5 bases and the J segment 1 base; nucleotides outside the gene matches: 6. Looked up from germline, CDR1 is SEHNR and CDR2 is FQNEAQ (reference sequence). The CDR3 totals 15 residues. The DNA for the CDR3 is TGTGCCAGCAGCGACGACAGGGTCCGCACAGATACGCAGTATTTT. This encodes CASSDDRVRTDTQYF.

The gene calls are TRBV19 and TRBJ1-1, with D possibly matching TRBD1 (5 bases). V lost 5 bases and J lost 3, with 10 bases in between. CDR3 length equals 13 residues. The germline V gene encodes CDR1 LNHDA and CDR2 SQIVND (reference sequence). The chain's CDR3 is CASSPGWDTEAFF. The CDR3, as DNA: TGTGCCAGTAGTCCAGGGTGGGACACTGAAGCTTTCTTT. Full variable domain (remainder filled in from reference TRBV19 and TRBJ1-1): DGGITQSPKYLFRKEGQNVTLSCEQNLNHDAMYWYRQDPGQGLRLIYYSQIVNDFQKGDIAEGYSVSREKKESFPLTVTSAQKNPTAFYLCASSPGWDTEAFFGQGTRLTVV.

The chain combines TRBV11-3 with TRBJ2-5; TRBD1 aligns across 12 bases. V shed 0 bases, J shed 4 bases, and the junction held 6 bases outside the gene matches. From germline, CDR1 is SGHNT and CDR2 YENEEA. This CDR3 has 17 residues. This CDR3 is CASSLEAGTGGRETQYF. DNA of the CDR3: TGTGCCAGCAGCTTAGAAGCAGGGACAGGGGGCAGAGAGACCCAGTACTTC. The entire variable domain, with the rest obtained from reference TRBV11-3 and TRBJ2-5, is as follows: EAGVVQSPRYKIIEKKQPVAFWCNPISGHNTLYWYLQNLGQGPELLIRYENEEAVDDSQLPKDRFSAERLKGVDSTLKIQPAELGDSAVYLCASSLEAGTGGRETQYFGPGTRLLVL.

The chain joins TRBV29-1 to TRBJ1-4; no firm D call. The CDR3 consists of 14 residues. The germline CDR1 and CDR2 sequences are SQVTM and ANQGSEA. Trimming stripped 5 bases from V and 7 bases from J, with 17 bases between. As DNA, the CDR3 is TGCAGCGTTCGACCTACGAGGCTTTCTGAAAAACTGTTTTTT. Residues: CSVRPTRLSEKLFF.

The CDR3 reads CASSATSDYEQYF. In DNA form, the CDR3 reads TGTGCCAGCAGCGCGACTAGCGACTACGAGCAGTACTTC. The V gene is TRBV3-1 (or the pseudogene TRBV3-2), the J gene TRBJ2-7; 8 nucleotides match TRBD2. The CDR3 consists of 13 residues. The germline V gene has CDR1 LGHDT and CDR2 YNNKEL (reference sequence). With V trimmed by 5 bases and J by 3 bases, 3 bases remained unmatched.

The chain couples TRBV19 to TRBJ1-1, with 8 bases matching TRBD1. The CDR3 contains 17 residues. CDR1 and CDR2 from the germline V gene are LNHDA and SQIVND (reference sequence). V shed 7 bases, J shed 0 bases, and the junction held 13 bases outside the gene matches. The CDR3 region is CASMGDRIVALNTEAFF. CDR3 DNA sequence: TGTGCCAGTATGGGGGACAGGATTGTTGCTCTGAACACTGAAGCTTTCTTT.

The rearrangement links TRBV2 to TRBJ2-7; D remains unclear. From germline, CDR1 is SNHLY and CDR2 FYNNEI. Trimming removed 3 bases at V and 5 bases at J, with 5 bases between. The CDR3 is made up of 11 amino acids. CDR3 protein: CASSELDEQYF. CDR3 sequence (DNA): TGTGCCAGCAGTGAGTTAGACGAGCAGTACTTC.

V usage is TRBV19 and J usage is TRBJ1-4; 9 bases are shared with TRBD1. V lost 8 bases and J lost 7; bases outside the gene matches: 11. CDR3 length: 15 amino acids. Germline-derived CDR1 and CDR2 are LNHDA and SQIVND (reference sequence). CDR3 in amino acids: CASGPDRGAFEKLFF. CDR3 DNA: TGTGCCAGTGGCCCGGACAGGGGCGCGTTTGAAAAACTGTTTTTT.

The chain joins TRBV3-1 (or the pseudogene TRBV3-2) to TRBJ1-2; TRBD1 aligns across 7 bases. V lost 1 base to trimming and J lost 4 bases; unmatched junction nucleotides: 12. In germline, CDR1 is LGHDT, CDR2 YNNKEL (reference sequence). The CDR3 is 17 residues long. The CDR3 reads CASSQGLAGGSGYGYTF. The DNA for the CDR3 is TGTGCCAGCAGCCAAGGGTTGGCAGGGGGTTCTGGCTATGGCTACACCTTC.

The chain combines TRBV14 with TRBJ1-2; possible D gene TRBD1, 5 bases. The germline V gene has CDR1 SGHDN and CDR2 FVKESK. This CDR3 spans 13 amino acids. Deletions cut 0 bases from V and 7 bases from J, with 9 bases between. The CDR3 is CASSQDRAIGYTF. The DNA for the CDR3 is TGTGCCAGCAGCCAAGACAGGGCCATTGGCTACACCTTC.

In this sample, this clone turned up a few times. The V gene is TRBV4-3, the J gene TRBJ1-4, with TRBD1 identical over 9 bases. The CDR3 contains 15 residues. In germline, CDR1 is LGHNA, CDR2 YSLEER. Trimming at V came to 4 bases and at J to 3 bases, leaving 3 bases not matched to a gene. The CDR3 DNA follows: TGCGCCAGCAGCCCTGGGGACAGGGCTAATGAAAAACTGTTTTTT. Its protein product is CASSPGDRANEKLFF.

In its sample, this clone was seen once. The genes are TRBV7-2 and TRBJ2-7, with 8 positions matching TRBD2. Germline trimming cut 0 bases from V and 2 bases from J; bases unmatched to any gene: 6. The CDR3 is 16 amino acids. Germline-derived CDR1 and CDR2 are SGHTA and FQGNSA. The CDR3 sequence: CASSLATSGAPYEQYF. For the CDR3, the DNA is TGTGCCAGCAGCTTAGCTACTAGCGGAGCCCCCTACGAGCAGTACTTC.

The V call is TRBV27, the J call TRBJ1-5; D might be TRBD1 (5 bases). Germline loops: CDR1 MNHEY, CDR2 SMNVEV (reference sequence). Deletions cut 6 bases from V and 0 bases from J, with 18 bases between. The length of the CDR3 is 17 residues. The CDR3 bases are TGTGCCAGCAGCCGCGGAGCAGGGCTTTCTAGCAATCAGCCCCAGCATTTT. Amino acid sequence: CASSRGAGLSSNQPQHF.